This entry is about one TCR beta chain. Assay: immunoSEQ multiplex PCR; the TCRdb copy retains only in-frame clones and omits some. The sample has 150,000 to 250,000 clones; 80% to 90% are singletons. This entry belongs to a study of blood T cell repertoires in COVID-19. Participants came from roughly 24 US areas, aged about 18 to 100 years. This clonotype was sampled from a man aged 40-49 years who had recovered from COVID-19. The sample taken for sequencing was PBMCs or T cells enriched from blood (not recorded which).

CDR3 DNA sequence: TGTGCCACCAGTGCCGGGACAGGGGCCAACAATGAGCAGTTCTTC. This translates into CATSAGTGANNEQFF. The V call is TRBV24-1, the J call TRBJ2-1; 10 nucleotides align to TRBD1. Germline CDR1 is KGHDR and CDR2 is SFDVKD. Unmatched junction bases numbered 5, after V lost 5 bases and J lost 5 bases. This CDR3 spans 15 amino acids.